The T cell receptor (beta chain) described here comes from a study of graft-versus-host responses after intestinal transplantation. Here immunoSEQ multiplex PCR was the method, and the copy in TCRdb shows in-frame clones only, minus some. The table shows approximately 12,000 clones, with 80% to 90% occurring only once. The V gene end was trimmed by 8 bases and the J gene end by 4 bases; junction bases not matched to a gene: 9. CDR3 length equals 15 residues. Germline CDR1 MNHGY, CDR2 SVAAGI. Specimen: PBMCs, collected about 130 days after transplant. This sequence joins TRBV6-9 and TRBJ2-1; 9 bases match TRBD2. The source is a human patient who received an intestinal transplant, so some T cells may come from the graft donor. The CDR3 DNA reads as TGTGCCAGCCGAGACGGGGCGGGAGGGTACAATGAGCAGTTCTTC. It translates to CASRDGAGGYNEQFF.